Listed below are T cell receptor beta chains from one sample, sequenced in a study of cytomegalovirus exposure and HLA in healthy donors. Sequencing used immunoSEQ multiplex PCR; TCRdb keeps in-frame clones, though not all of them. Of about 130,000 clones listed, 8% to 9.5% are singletons. The material sequenced was PBMCs. The receptors originated from a middle-aged man in good health and CMV-seronegative. Both conserved end residues are part of each CDR3. The order of the fields is J gene, clone size, V gene, D gene, CDR3 DNA, CDR3 protein. The D gene is left open where the match is weak. Where a row states a size, it is once, few, many or the class of an expanded clone; other rows omit it.

>TRBJ1-1|NA|TRBV6-5|NA
TGTGCCAGCATCCTAAGTGTCACGAACACTGAAGCTTTCTTT
CASILSVTNTEAFF
>TRBJ2-1|NA|TRBV7-9|NA
TGTGCCAGAAGCTTAATAGGGGTAAATGAGCAGTTCTTC
CARSLIGVNEQFF
>TRBJ2-5|NA|TRBV4-1|NA
TGCGCCAGCAGCCAAGATATAGCGGAAGAGACCCAGTACTTC
CASSQDIAEETQYF
>TRBJ2-1|few|TRBV7-9|NA
TGTGCCAGCAGCTCCTACTTCCAGGTCAGCTCCTACAATGAGCAGTTCTTC
CASSSYFQVSSYNEQFF
>TRBJ2-3|few|TRBV30|TRBD2
TGTGCCTGGAGTGTACATGTAGGACTAGCGGGGGCTCACGGGGAAGATACGCAGTATTTT
CAWSVHVGLAGAHGEDTQYF
>TRBJ2-1|few|TRBV5-1|NA
TGCGCCAGCAGCTTGGCTTCTAGCTATTACAATGAGCAGTTCTTC
CASSLASSYYNEQFF
>TRBJ2-1|few|TRBV5-1|NA
TGCGCCAGCAACGACAACTACAATGAGCAGTTCTTC
CASNDNYNEQFF
>TRBJ2-3|few|TRBV11-1|TRBD2
TGTGCCAGCAGCCCCACCTACGCGGGGGGGCCGACAGATACGCAGTATTTT
CASSPTYAGGPTDTQYF
>TRBJ1-2|few|TRBV4-1|NA
TGCGCCAGCAGCCAAGTAGGACAATTAAGGGCTGGCTATGGCTACACCTTC
CASSQVGQLRAGYGYTF
>TRBJ2-7|NA|TRBV6-6|TRBD2
TGTGCCAGCAGTTATCGGGGGGGGGTGGAATACGAGCAGTACTTC
CASSYRGGVEYEQYF
>TRBJ2-3|NA|TRBV2|TRBD1
TGTGCCAGTCGAAGTTGGGGACAGGGTGTATTGGATACGCAGTATTTT
CASRSWGQGVLDTQYF
>TRBJ1-4|few|TRBV28|TRBD1
TGTGCCAGCACCGACAGGGGCCCCTTAAGTAATGAAAAACTGTTTTTT
CASTDRGPLSNEKLFF
>TRBJ2-1|NA|TRBV7-7|NA
TGTGCCAGCAGCTTAGCTGGGTCAGGCAATGAGCAGTTCTTC
CASSLAGSGNEQFF
>TRBJ1-4|NA|TRBV29-1|NA
TGCAGCGTTGCCTCGGGAGCAACTAATGAAAAACTGTTTTTT
CSVASGATNEKLFF
>TRBJ2-2|few|TRBV12-5|TRBD1
TGTGCTAGTGGTTTGGACACAGGGGCCCGACTACTTTACACCGGGGAGCTGTTTTTT
CASGLDTGARLLYTGELFF
>TRBJ1-5|NA|TRBV4-1|TRBD1
TGCGCCAGCAGCCGTACAGGGGGCAGCAATCAGCCCCAGCATTTT
CASSRTGGSNQPQHF
>TRBJ1-2|NA|TRBV2|NA
TGTGCCAGCAGTAGGAGTCCCTATGGCTACACCTTC
CASSRSPYGYTF
>TRBJ2-7|few|TRBV19|NA
TGTGCCAGTAGTACCCTTAACTTCTACGAGCAGTACTTC
CASSTLNFYEQYF
>TRBJ2-5|NA|TRBV13|TRBD2
TGTGCCAGCAGTTACCGCGGGGGGGCATTTAAAGAGACCCAGTACTTC
CASSYRGGAFKETQYF
>TRBJ2-1|NA|TRBV9|TRBD2
TGTGCCAGCAGCGCTAGCGGGGGGGCTGTCTACAATGAGCAGTTCTTC
CASSASGGAVYNEQFF
>TRBJ2-5|NA|TRBV19|NA
TGTGCCAGTAGTATGGAGGGATTTCCCCAAGAGACCCAGTACTTC
CASSMEGFPQETQYF
>TRBJ1-2|few|TRBV2|TRBD1
TGTGCCAGCAGTGATTGGGACAGGGGGCGAAATAACTATGGCTACACCTTC
CASSDWDRGRNNYGYTF
>TRBJ1-2|few|TRBV5-1|NA
TGCGCCAGCAGCTTGGCGGGCCAGGGTAGTGGCTACACCTTC
CASSLAGQGSGYTF
>TRBJ2-3|NA|TRBV9|NA
TGTGCCAGCAGCCTCAGCGTTGGCTACTCCACAGATACGCAGTATTTT
CASSLSVGYSTDTQYF
>TRBJ1-4|few|TRBV4-3|TRBD1
TGCGCCAGCAGCCGGGGGACAGGGGGTGAAAAACTGTTTTTT
CASSRGTGGEKLFF
>TRBJ2-1|NA|TRBV11-3|TRBD2
TGTGCCAGCAGCTTACAGCGGGGGGGATTTAATGAGCAGTTCTTC
CASSLQRGGFNEQFF
>TRBJ2-3|few|TRBV14|TRBD1
TGTGCCAGCAGCCTCTTCCTGGCACAGGGGGATACGCAGTATTTT
CASSLFLAQGDTQYF
>TRBJ2-3|few|TRBV20-1|NA
TGCAGTGCTAGTAAGGACAAACCGTATTTT
CSASKDKPYF
>TRBJ1-1|many|TRBV6-6|TRBD1
TGTGCCAGCAGTCCACCGACAGGGGACAGGGCTGAAGCTTTCTTT
CASSPPTGDRAEAFF
>TRBJ1-1|few|TRBV19|NA
TGTGCCAGTAGTATTAGAGGGACTGAAGCTTTCTTT
CASSIRGTEAFF